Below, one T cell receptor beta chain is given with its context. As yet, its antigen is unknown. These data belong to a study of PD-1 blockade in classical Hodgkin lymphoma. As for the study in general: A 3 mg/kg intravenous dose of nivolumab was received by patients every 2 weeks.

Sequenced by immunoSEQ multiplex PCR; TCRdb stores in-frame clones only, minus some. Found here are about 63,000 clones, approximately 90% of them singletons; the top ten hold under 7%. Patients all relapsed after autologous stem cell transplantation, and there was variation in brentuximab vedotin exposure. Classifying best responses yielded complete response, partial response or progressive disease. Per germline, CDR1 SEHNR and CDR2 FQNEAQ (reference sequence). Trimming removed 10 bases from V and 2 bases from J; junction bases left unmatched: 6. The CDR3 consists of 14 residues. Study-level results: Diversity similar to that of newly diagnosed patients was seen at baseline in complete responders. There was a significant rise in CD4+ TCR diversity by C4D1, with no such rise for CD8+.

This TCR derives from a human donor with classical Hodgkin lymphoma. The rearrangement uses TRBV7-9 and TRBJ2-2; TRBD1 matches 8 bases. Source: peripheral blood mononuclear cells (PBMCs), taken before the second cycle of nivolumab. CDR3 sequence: CAKEDRVNTGELFF. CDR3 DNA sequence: TGTGCCAAAGAGGACAGGGTTAACACCGGGGAGCTGTTTTTT.